This T cell receptor (beta chain) originates from a study of shared clonotypes between healthy human individuals (dated by TCRdb to about 2020). Background for the entire study: The cohort included a few men and a couple of women between 18 and 49 years of age. Each donor's leukapheresis produced roughly between roughly 0.85 and 9.5 billion PBMCs. To estimate repertoire size and how much clonotype sharing occurs between individuals, the study deeply sequenced the blood TCR repertoires of a handful of healthy adults. To increase sequencing depth and limit assay-specific biases, different laboratories used diverse techniques to prepare libraries and sequence TCR repertoires. For each donor, CD4 naive and CD4 memory were each run on three plates, CD8 naive on two plates, and CD8 memory on one plate.

From the cysteine up to the phenylalanine, the CDR3 has a length of 10 residues. Here the CDR3 DNA is all that survives: 30 bases in frame from base 1. Using the deep immunoSEQ assay, TCR CDR3 regions were amplified from genomic DNA by multiplex PCR. Genomic DNA extracted from each cell subset was distributed evenly over all wells of several immunoSEQ 96-well plates, and each plate served as one replicate. For sorted subsets, each replicate PCR was loaded with 200 ng genomic DNA, equivalent to approximately 27,000 T cell genomes. The purified libraries were quantified using a Qubit 3.0 fluorometer, sized with a Bioanalyzer 2100, and then quantified again using the KAPA Library Quantification kit. Each immunoSEQ 96-well plate was sequenced on its own single-read 150-cycle Illumina NextSeq 550 flow cell. The study's processing was this. Because only junctional sequences without quality scores were contained in the immunoSEQ output, filtering matching that applied to full-length reads could not be performed. To assign V/J genes and CDR3, sequences were annotated against IMGT germline references using PyIR, a Python wrapper for IgBLAST v1.9. Reads were removed for weak V/J assignments (E-value above 1e-6), missing CDR3, stop codons, out-of-frame junctions, or ambiguous translated residues. V3J clonotypes were defined by identical inferred V gene, J gene, and CDR3 amino acid sequence. To compute the percentage overlap between repertoires, the number of shared unique clonotypes was divided by the size of the smaller repertoire. Repertoire richness was assessed with RTK rarefaction, the Chao1 estimator, and Recon v2.1 estimates of unobserved clonotypes. OLGA was used to compute generation probabilities for all TCRbeta clonotypes that the gDNA method yielded from a handful of donors. TCRdb limited this immuneACCESS table to in-frame rearrangements with V and J called. A share of clones is missing; checked studies link under half to unresolved V genes, and the rest is unexplained. Clone size and the V and J calls come from that table; the DNA yielded D and trimming. The table for this sample lists about 1.1 million clones; around 78% of them were counted only once. The top ten constitute 0.5% to 0.6% of the sample.

The donors were healthy, HIV-negative adults with no recently reported acute infections or vaccinations. Every donor was a Caucasian adult living in Nashville, Tennessee, USA. CD4+ T cells were enriched by magnetic negative selection; naive cells were then positively selected on CD45RA, and the negative fraction formed the memory subset. Blood was obtained by leukapheresis, after which PBMCs were separated by Ficoll-Histopaque density gradient centrifugation and cryopreserved in liquid nitrogen vapor phase. Analytical flow cytometry was used to check the purity and quantity of each magnetically sorted T cell population. From each sorted fraction, genomic DNA was isolated and quantified by UV absorbance on a Nanodrop 2000c. Concerning this clone itself: Its recognized antigen is unknown. It has no much larger one-base neighbor in the sample; base qualities were not kept.

The study at large found these results: Pairwise subsampling led to the expectation that sequencing depth would affect the degree of clonotype sharing among donors. Sampling was limited to blood, and TCR repertoires in tissue likely differ from TCR repertoires in blood. The genetic and exposure-history diversity represented was limited by the small number of donors. Naive subsets generally had larger estimated clonotype richness than memory subsets did. Even with the large sequencing depth, rarefaction of the sorted-subset datasets indicated that sequencing was incomplete. Compared with non-shared clonotypes, clonotypes shared by all four sorted-subset donors had higher generation probabilities. When a handful of donors were compared, the shared fraction of clonotypes was roughly 5% for naive CD4, approximately 3.5% for naive CD8, 2.3% for memory CD4, and 0.35% to 0.4% for memory CD8.

The sequenced sample consisted of memory CD4+ T cells from PBMCs. The sample's cell subset or site label, in plain terms: CD45RA-negative fraction. This clonotype originated in a man between 18 and 35 years old in good health. Some clones in this sample may be carry-over from other donors' samples. The rearranged chain carries TRBV12-1 and TRBJ1-1. TRBV12-1 counts as a pseudogene. The nucleotides are TGTGCCAGCAGCTACACTGAAGCTTTCTTT. Protein translation: CASSYTEAFF.